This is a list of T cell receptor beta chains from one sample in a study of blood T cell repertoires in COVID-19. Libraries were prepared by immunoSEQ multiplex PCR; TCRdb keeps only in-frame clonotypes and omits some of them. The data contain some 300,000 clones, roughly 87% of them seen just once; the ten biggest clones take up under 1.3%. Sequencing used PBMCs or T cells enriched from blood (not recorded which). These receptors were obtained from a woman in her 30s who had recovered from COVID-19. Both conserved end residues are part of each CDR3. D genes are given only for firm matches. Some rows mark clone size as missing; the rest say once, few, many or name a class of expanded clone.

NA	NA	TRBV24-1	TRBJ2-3	CATSDPGTSTDTQYF	TGTGCCACCAGTGATCCTGGGACTAGCACAGATACGCAGTATTTT
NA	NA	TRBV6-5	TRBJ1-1	CASESGVDTEAFF	TGTGCCAGCGAGTCGGGGGTGGACACTGAAGCTTTCTTT
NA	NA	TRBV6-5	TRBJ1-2	CASSYAVGAFYGYTF	TGTGCCAGCAGTTACGCCGTTGGGGCCTTCTATGGCTACACCTTC
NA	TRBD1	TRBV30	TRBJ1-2	CAWSVLRDSPNYGYTF	TGTGCCTGGAGTGTACTCCGGGACAGTCCTAACTATGGCTACACCTTC
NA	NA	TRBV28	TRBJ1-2	CASSTFHGYTF	TGTGCCAGCAGTACATTTCATGGCTACACCTTC
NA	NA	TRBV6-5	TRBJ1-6	CASSYGGTQNSPLHF	TGTGCCAGCAGTTACGGGGGGACCCAAAATTCACCCCTCCACTTT
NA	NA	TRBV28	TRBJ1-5	CASIRVGNQPQHF	TGTGCCAGCATCAGGGTTGGCAATCAGCCCCAGCATTTT
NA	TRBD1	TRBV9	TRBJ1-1	CASSSTGTANTEAFF	TGTGCCAGCAGCTCTACCGGGACAGCGAACACTGAAGCTTTCTTT
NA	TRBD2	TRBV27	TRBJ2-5	CASMHAGGGQETQYF	TGTGCCAGTATGCACGCGGGAGGGGGGCAAGAGACCCAGTACTTC
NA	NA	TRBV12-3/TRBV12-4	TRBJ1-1	CASSLGAGQRF	TGTGCCAGCAGTTTGGGAGCCGGACAGCGTTTT
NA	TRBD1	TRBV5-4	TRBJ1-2	CASSLVRGQGYGYTF	TGTGCCAGCAGCTTGGTTAGGGGACAGGGCTATGGCTACACCTTC
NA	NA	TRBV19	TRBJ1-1	CASSPYKNTEAFF	TGTGCCAGTAGTCCATACAAGAACACTGAAGCTTTCTTT
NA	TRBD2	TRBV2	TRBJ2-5	CASTGGRKETQYF	TGTGCCAGCACGGGGGGGAGGAAAGAGACCCAGTACTTC
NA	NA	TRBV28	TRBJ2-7	CASKAGPYEQYF	TGTGCCAGCAAGGCAGGCCCCTACGAGCAGTACTTC
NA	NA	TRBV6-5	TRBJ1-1	CASEPRGGNTEAFF	TGTGCCAGCGAACCTCGGGGTGGTAACACTGAAGCTTTCTTT
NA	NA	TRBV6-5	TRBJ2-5	CASSYGHSSQETQYF	TGTGCCAGCAGTTACGGACACAGTTCGCAAGAGACCCAGTACTTC
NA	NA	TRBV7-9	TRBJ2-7	CASSPSSYEQYF	TGTGCCAGCAGCCCGAGCTCCTACGAGCAGTACTTC
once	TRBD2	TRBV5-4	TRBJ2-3	CASSPGGGTDTQYF	TGTGCCAGCAGCCCGGGGGGGGGCACAGATACGCAGTATTTT
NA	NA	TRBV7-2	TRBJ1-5	CASSWGDSNQPQHF	TGTGCCAGCAGCTGGGGGGATAGCAATCAGCCCCAGCATTTT
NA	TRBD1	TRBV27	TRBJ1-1	CASSEGQGAFGTEAFF	TGTGCCAGCAGTGAGGGACAGGGGGCTTTTGGCACTGAAGCTTTCTTT
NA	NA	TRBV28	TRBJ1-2	CASSSPRVPKPPNYGYTF	TGTGCCAGCAGCTCACCCCGGGTCCCGAAGCCCCCCAACTATGGCTACACCTTC
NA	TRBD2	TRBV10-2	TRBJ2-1	CASSDLPSGTYNEQFF	TGCGCCAGCAGTGATCTCCCTAGCGGGACTTACAATGAGCAGTTCTTC
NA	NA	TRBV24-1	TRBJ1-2	CATSDTGRAGYGYTF	TGTGCCACCAGTGATACAGGCCGGGCGGGGTATGGCTACACCTTC
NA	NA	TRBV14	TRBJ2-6	CASSQVRPTRTGANVLTF	TGTGCCAGCAGCCAAGTCCGCCCTACGCGAACTGGGGCCAACGTCCTGACTTTC
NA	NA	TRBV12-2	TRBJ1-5	CASRLGGTGAQPQHF	TGTGCAAGTCGCTTAGGAGGGACAGGGGCTCAGCCCCAGCATTTT
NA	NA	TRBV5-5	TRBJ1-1	CASSLKGVGTEAFF	TGTGCCAGCAGCTTGAAGGGGGTGGGTACTGAAGCTTTCTTT
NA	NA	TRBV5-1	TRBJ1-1	CASSLTGQANTEAFF	TGCGCCAGCAGCTTAACAGGGCAGGCGAACACTGAAGCTTTCTTT
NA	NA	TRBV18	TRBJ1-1	CASSRTDMNTEAFF	TGTGCCAGCTCCCGTACAGACATGAACACTGAAGCTTTCTTT
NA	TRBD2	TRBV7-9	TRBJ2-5	CASSLGLAGGTSLETQYF	TGTGCCAGCAGCTTGGGACTAGCGGGGGGTACGTCATTGGAGACCCAGTACTTC
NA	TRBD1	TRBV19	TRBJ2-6	CASSTRDRGTGANVLTF	TGTGCCAGTAGTACCCGGGACAGGGGGACTGGGGCCAACGTCCTGACTTTC
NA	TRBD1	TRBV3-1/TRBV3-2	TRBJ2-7	CASSQYPDRVLRYEQYF	TGTGCCAGCAGCCAATATCCGGACAGGGTTCTCCGCTACGAGCAGTACTTC
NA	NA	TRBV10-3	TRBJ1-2	CAIRPDSQPYTF	TGTGCCATCAGGCCGGACAGTCAGCCCTACACCTTC
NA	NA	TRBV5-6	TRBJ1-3	CASSLRGRAHSGNTIYF	TGTGCCAGCAGCTTAAGGGGCAGGGCCCACTCTGGAAACACCATATATTTT
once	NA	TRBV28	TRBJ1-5	CASSLSQGLRGNQPQHF	TGTGCCAGCAGTTTGTCGCAGGGGTTAAGGGGGAATCAGCCCCAGCATTTT
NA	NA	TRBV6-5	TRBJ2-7	CASTTGYGISYEQYF	TGTGCCAGCACCACAGGGTACGGAATCTCCTACGAGCAGTACTTC
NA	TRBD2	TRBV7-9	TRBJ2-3	CASSSRTSRSTDTQYF	TGTGCCAGCAGCTCTCGGACTAGCAGGAGCACAGATACGCAGTATTTT
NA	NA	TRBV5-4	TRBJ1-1	CASSLDRVAEAFF	TGTGCCAGCAGCTTGGACAGGGTTGCTGAAGCTTTCTTT
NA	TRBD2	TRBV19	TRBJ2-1	CASSTTSGGNLYNEQFF	TGTGCCAGTAGTACCACTAGCGGGGGGAACCTATACAATGAGCAGTTCTTC
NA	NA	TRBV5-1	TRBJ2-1	CASSLQGPSYNEQFF	TGCGCCAGCAGCTTGCAGGGGCCTTCCTACAATGAGCAGTTCTTC
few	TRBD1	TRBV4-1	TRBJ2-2	CASSRSTGGAGGELFF	TGCGCCAGCAGCCGATCTACAGGGGGCGCAGGCGGGGAGCTGTTTTTT
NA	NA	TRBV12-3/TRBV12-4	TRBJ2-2	CASSPIVTGELFF	TGTGCCAGCAGCCCTATAGTAACCGGGGAGCTGTTTTTT
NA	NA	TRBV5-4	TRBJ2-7	CASSSRRYSTHEQYF	TGTGCCAGCAGCTCTCGGCGGTATTCCACCCACGAGCAGTACTTC
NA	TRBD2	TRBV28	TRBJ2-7	CASSLHVSGGPYEQYF	TGTGCCAGCAGTCTACACGTTAGCGGGGGGCCCTACGAGCAGTACTTC
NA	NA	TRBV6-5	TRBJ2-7	CAAFRFPYEQYF	TGTGCCGCTTTTCGGTTCCCCTACGAGCAGTACTTC
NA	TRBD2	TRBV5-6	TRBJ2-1	CASSLTSGVYNEQFF	TGTGCCAGCAGCTTGACTAGCGGGGTCTACAATGAGCAGTTCTTC
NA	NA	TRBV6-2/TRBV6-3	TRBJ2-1	CASSYANEQFF	TGTGCCAGCAGTTACGCGAATGAGCAGTTCTTC
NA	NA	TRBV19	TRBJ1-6	CASSILVRVTESSYNSPLHF	TGTGCCAGTAGTATTCTGGTGAGGGTGACGGAAAGCTCCTATAATTCACCCCTCCACTTT
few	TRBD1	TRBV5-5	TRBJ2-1	CASSRPGQGKNEQFF	TGTGCCAGCAGCCGGCCGGGACAGGGTAAAAATGAGCAGTTCTTC